This T cell receptor (beta chain) emerged from a study of a mutant IDH1 vaccine in newly diagnosed glioma. Study-level information: Vaccinations were initiated 4-6 weeks following radiotherapy alone, or were given together with temozolomide cycles. Previous treatment comprised radiotherapy, temozolomide, or both, mostly both. Findings and limits, study-wide: Top-clonotype changes in peripheral T cells seemed unrelated to pseudoprogression.

Germline loops: CDR1 DFQATT, CDR2 SNEGSKA (reference sequence). V was pared by 5 bases and J by 3 bases, with 8 bases between. This CDR3 is 11 amino acids long. Specified time point: week 11, during vaccination. Doses of 300 ug of mutant IDH1 20-mer peptide were given with topical imiquimod. New WHO grade 3 or 4 IDH1-mutant, ATRX-lost astrocytomas were present in all donors. For this clone: Its antigen is not known.

TCRdb keeps only in-frame clones here, not all; method: immunoSEQ multiplex PCR. The sample yields roughly 130,000 clones, 80% seen once. The chain has TRBV20-1 and TRBJ2-7; a possible D gene is TRBD1 (6 bases). The specimen was PBMCs, collected from a glioma patient whose treatment included an IDH1 peptide vaccine. The origin of this receptor is a middle-aged man with glioma. The CDR3, as DNA: TGCAGTGCTGGGGGCAACTACGAGCAGTACTTC. The encoded protein is CSAGGNYEQYF.